Listed below are T cell receptor beta chains from one sample, sequenced in a study of blood T cell repertoires in COVID-19. Clones were read by immunoSEQ multiplex PCR, and TCRdb kept only the in-frame ones, dropping some. The sample records some 250,000 clones, 85% to 90% being singletons. What was sequenced was PBMCs or T cells enriched from blood (not recorded which). The receptor set was obtained from a man aged 18 to 30 who had recovered from COVID-19. Each CDR3 is given with its conserved first and last residue. A D gene is named only where the DNA matches it firmly. A row's size may be missing; if present it is once, few, many or a size class.

clone size	V gene	J gene	D gene	CDR3 protein	CDR3 DNA
once	TRBV2	TRBJ1-3	TRBD1	CASSPNRGVSGNTIYF	TGTGCCAGCAGTCCCAACAGGGGGGTTTCGGGAAACACCATATATTTT
-	TRBV19	TRBJ2-7	TRBD2	CASSGSTSGRFTYEQYF	TGTGCCAGTAGTGGATCGACTAGCGGGAGGTTCACCTACGAGCAGTACTTC
-	TRBV7-9	TRBJ1-4	-	CASSSRTGNEKLFF	TGTGCCAGCAGCTCTAGGACGGGGAATGAAAAACTGTTTTTT
-	TRBV5-1	TRBJ1-2	-	CASSLNLRGAGYTF	TGCGCCAGCAGCTTGAACCTCAGGGGAGCTGGCTACACCTTC
-	TRBV2	TRBJ1-1	-	CASTTDSFLTEAFF	TGTGCCAGCACGACGGACAGTTTTCTTACTGAAGCTTTCTTT
-	TRBV9	TRBJ2-7	TRBD1	CASSSSGDSPYEQYF	TGTGCCAGCAGCTCCTCCGGGGACAGCCCCTACGAGCAGTACTTC
-	TRBV4-1	TRBJ1-6	TRBD1	CASSQAFVHEDRDNSPLHF	TGCGCCAGCAGCCAAGCTTTTGTCCACGAGGACAGGGATAATTCACCCCTCCACTTT
-	TRBV19	TRBJ1-2	-	CASSIPSDSPNYGYTF	TGTGCCAGTAGTATTCCCTCCGACAGTCCTAACTATGGCTACACCTTC
-	TRBV30	TRBJ2-1	-	CAWSVLNNEQFF	TGTGCCTGGAGTGTACTAAACAATGAGCAGTTCTTC
-	TRBV7-9	TRBJ2-1	TRBD2	CAGEGLGIYNEQFF	TGTGCCGGAGAGGGACTAGGGATTTACAATGAGCAGTTCTTC
-	TRBV3-1/TRBV3-2	TRBJ1-1	-	CASSQGGQNTEAFF	TGTGCCAGCAGCCAAGGCGGCCAAAACACTGAAGCTTTCTTT
few	TRBV4-1	TRBJ1-5	TRBD1	CASSQDPPEGQGYGQPQHF	TGCGCCAGCAGCCAAGACCCCCCTGAGGGACAGGGTTACGGTCAGCCCCAGCATTTT
-	TRBV28	TRBJ2-2	-	CASSSYRANTGELFF	TGTGCCAGCAGTTCCTACAGGGCGAACACCGGGGAGCTGTTTTTT
once	TRBV18	TRBJ2-7	-	CASSRETGRSSYEQYF	TGTGCCAGCTCACGGGAGACAGGAAGGAGCTCCTACGAGCAGTACTTC
many	TRBV10-3	TRBJ2-2	-	CAISETVARTGELFF	TGTGCCATCAGTGAGACCGTAGCGCGGACCGGGGAGCTGTTTTTT
-	TRBV7-2	TRBJ2-7	TRBD1	CASSFSGTGGYEQYF	TGTGCCAGCAGCTTTTCCGGGACAGGGGGCTACGAGCAGTACTTC
few	TRBV21-1	TRBJ1-5	-	CARSGQGKLGSNQPQHF	TGTGCCCGATCCGGACAGGGGAAACTGGGTAGCAATCAGCCCCAGCATTTT
-	TRBV5-1	TRBJ1-2	TRBD1	CASSRTGSTNYGYTF	TGCGCCAGCAGCCGGACAGGGAGTACCAACTATGGCTACACCTTC
-	TRBV30	TRBJ1-2	-	CAWIGVKERDPYGYTF	TGTGCCTGGATTGGGGTGAAAGAGCGGGACCCCTATGGCTACACCTTC
-	TRBV4-1	TRBJ2-6	-	CASSHPRTGSSGANVLTF	TGCGCCAGCAGCCATCCCCGGACGGGGAGCTCTGGGGCCAACGTCCTGACTTTC
-	TRBV18	TRBJ2-3	-	CASSPRREADTQYF	TGTGCCAGCTCCCCGAGGCGCGAGGCAGATACGCAGTATTTT
-	TRBV5-4	TRBJ2-7	TRBD1	CASSLGIGTGGSGEQYF	TGTGCCAGCAGCTTGGGAATTGGGACAGGGGGATCGGGCGAGCAGTACTTC
-	TRBV19	TRBJ1-6	-	CASSIGRVYSPLHF	TGTGCCAGTAGTATAGGCAGGGTTTATTCACCCCTCCACTTT
-	TRBV19	TRBJ1-2	-	CASTPGAGYTF	TGTGCCAGTACACCAGGGGCCGGCTACACCTTC
-	TRBV5-6	TRBJ2-2	-	CASSSTMNTGELFF	TGTGCCAGCAGCTCCACAATGAACACCGGGGAGCTGTTTTTT
few	TRBV5-1	TRBJ2-3	TRBD2	CASSLVLAGAIDTQYF	TGCGCCAGCAGCTTGGTTTTAGCGGGAGCCATAGATACGCAGTATTTT
few	TRBV4-1	TRBJ1-6	-	CASSNTGPLNSPLHF	TGCGCCAGCAGCAATACAGGGCCCCTTAATTCACCCCTCCACTTT
-	TRBV3-1/TRBV3-2	TRBJ2-3	-	CASSRQGGTDTQYF	TGTGCCAGCAGCCGTCAAGGGGGAACCGATACGCAGTATTTT